The clone carrying this T cell receptor (beta chain) was found many times. In TCRdb, the 5' RACE reads were re-called with MiXCR into one record per CDR3 protein. The repertoire includes 25,000 to 35,000 distinct CDR3 sequences, approximately 1.5% of them detected once, and about 10% sits in the top ten. This specimen belongs to a study of neurological immune-mediated disorders. Study-level background: Of the multiple sclerosis patients, roughly 35 in total, some 30 were relapsing-remitting and 3 were secondary progressive.

The V end was cut by 5 bases, the J end by 0 bases, with 21 bases between. The CDR3 covers 18 residues. Germline V gives CDR1 SEHNR, CDR2 FQNEAQ (reference sequence). The clonotype was recovered from a woman in her 30s with multiple sclerosis. The sequenced sample was PBMCs. The chain joins TRBV7-9 to TRBJ2-3; the D gene is possibly TRBD2 (6 bases). This chain's CDR3 is CASSPGGAGSSSTDTQYF. DNA for the CDR3: TGTGCCAGCAGCCCCGGTGGGGCGGGGTCGTCTAGCACAGATACGCAGTATTTT.